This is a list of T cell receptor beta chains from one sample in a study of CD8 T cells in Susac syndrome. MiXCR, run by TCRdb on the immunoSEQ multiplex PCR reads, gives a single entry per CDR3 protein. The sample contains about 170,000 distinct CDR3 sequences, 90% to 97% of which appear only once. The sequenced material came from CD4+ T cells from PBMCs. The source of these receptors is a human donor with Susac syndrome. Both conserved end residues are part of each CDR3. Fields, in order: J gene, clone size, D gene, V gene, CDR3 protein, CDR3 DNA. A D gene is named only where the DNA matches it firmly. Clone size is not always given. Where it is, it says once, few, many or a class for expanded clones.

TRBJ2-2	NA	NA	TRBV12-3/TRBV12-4	CASSLGGFFDGGELFF	TGTGCCAGCAGTTTAGGAGGATTCTTCGACGGGGGGGAGCTGTTTTTT
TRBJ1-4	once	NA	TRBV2	CARRGDANEKLFF	TGTGCCCGCCGCGGGGATGCTAATGAAAAACTGTTTTTT
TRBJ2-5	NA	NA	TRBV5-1	CASSYRGGRSGETQYF	TGCGCCAGCAGCTACCGCGGTGGCAGATCTGGAGAGACCCAGTACTTC
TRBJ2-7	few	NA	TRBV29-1	CSVAAVTYEQYF	TGCAGCGTTGCGGCCGTAACCTACGAGCAGTACTTC
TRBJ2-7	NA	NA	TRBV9	CASSVGLAGEQYF	TGTGCCAGCAGCGTAGGCTTGGCGGGTGAGCAGTACTTC
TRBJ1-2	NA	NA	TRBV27	CASSLSPREPWGYTF	TGTGCCAGCAGTTTATCACCCCGGGAACCCTGGGGCTACACCTTC
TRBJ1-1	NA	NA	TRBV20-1	CSASQGGNTEAFF	TGCAGTGCTAGTCAGGGAGGGAACACTGAAGCTTTCTTT
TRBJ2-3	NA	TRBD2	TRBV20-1	CSALPLAGAPSTDTQYF	TGCAGTGCCCTACCCCTAGCGGGCGCCCCTAGCACAGATACGCAGTATTTT
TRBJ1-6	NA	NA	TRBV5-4	CASSLGPGPGDLHF	TGTGCCAGCAGCTTGGGGCCGGGCCCAGGGGACCTCCACTTT
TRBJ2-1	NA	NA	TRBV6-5	CASSYGQGRGRNEQFF	TGTGCCAGCAGTTACGGTCAGGGTCGGGGAAGGAATGAGCAGTTCTTC
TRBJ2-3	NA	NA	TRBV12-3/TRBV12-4	CASRGGGRSTDTQYF	TGTGCCAGCAGGGGGGGTGGGCGGAGCACAGATACGCAGTATTTT
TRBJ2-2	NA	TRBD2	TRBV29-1	CSVESPSGRGNTGELFF	TGCAGCGTTGAATCCCCTAGCGGGAGAGGGAACACCGGGGAGCTGTTTTTT
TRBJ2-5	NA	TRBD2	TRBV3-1	CASSPLGQRGGQETQYF	TGTGCCAGCAGCCCGCTTGGCCAGCGGGGGGGCCAAGAGACCCAGTACTTC
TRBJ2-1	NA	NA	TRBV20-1	CSARDPPTREQFF	TGCAGTGCTAGAGATCCCCCTACTAGAGAGCAGTTCTTC
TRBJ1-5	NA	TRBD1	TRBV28	CASLGQGYQPQHF	TGTGCCAGCCTGGGACAGGGATATCAGCCCCAGCATTTT
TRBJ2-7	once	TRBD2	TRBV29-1	CSAQLAGPYEQYF	TGCAGCGCCCAACTAGCGGGACCATACGAGCAGTACTTC
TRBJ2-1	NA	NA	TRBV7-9	CASSLGEVENNEQFF	TGTGCCAGCAGCTTGGGCGAGGTAGAGAACAATGAGCAGTTCTTC
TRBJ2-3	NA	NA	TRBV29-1	CSVAGAPSTDTQYF	TGCAGCGTTGCGGGGGCGCCCTCTACAGATACGCAGTATTTT
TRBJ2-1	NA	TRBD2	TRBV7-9	CASSPRLAGLNEQFF	TGTGCCAGCAGCCCACGGCTAGCGGGACTCAATGAGCAGTTCTTC
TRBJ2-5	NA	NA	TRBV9	CASSDGRPQETQYF	TGTGCCAGCAGCGACGGACGGCCCCAAGAGACCCAGTACTTC
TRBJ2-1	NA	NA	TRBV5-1	CASSSQGTTYSYNEQFF	TGCGCCAGCAGCTCCCAGGGGACTACTTACTCCTACAATGAGCAGTTCTTC
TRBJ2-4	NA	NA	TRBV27	CASSLRGTIGTRGPQYF	TGTGCCAGCAGTTTAAGGGGAACTATTGGGACTCGTGGCCCTCAGTACTTC